Following are 19 T cell receptor beta chains from one sample sequenced in a study of T cell responses to AZD1222 COVID-19 vaccine. Using immunoSEQ multiplex PCR, the repertoire was profiled, and TCRdb retains in-frame clones only, with some absent. The table records approximately 150,000 clones, approximately 94% of them present only once. Sequencing used peripheral blood, obtained 28 days after the second AZD1222 dose. The receptors stem from an adult who received the AZD1222 COVID-19 vaccine.

In DNA, the CDR3 is TGTGCCAGCAGCCAGAGACAGATTTGGGAGGGAAACACCATATATTTT. As protein: CASSQRQIWEGNTIYF. This chain uses TRBV3-1 (or the pseudogene TRBV3-2) with TRBJ1-3, with a weak D call TRBD1 (5 bases). V was pared by 3 bases and J by 4 bases, with 16 bases between. This CDR3 is 16 amino acids long. The germline V gene has CDR1 LGHDT and CDR2 YNNKEL (reference sequence).

CDR3 loop: CASSREVQETQYF. The CDR3, as DNA: TGTGCCAGCTCACGGGAAGTCCAAGAGACCCAGTACTTC. The rearrangement uses TRBV18 and TRBJ2-5; unclear D gene. The V gene lost 4 bases and the J gene lost 1 base, with 7 bases spanning the gap. The CDR3 loop spans 13 amino acids. Germline V lookup: CDR1 KGHSH, CDR2 LQKENI.

V and J are TRBV7-2 and TRBJ2-1, with TRBD2 matching 14 bases. In germline, CDR1 is SGHTA, CDR2 FQGNSA. This CDR3 has 15 residues. V dropped 5 bases and J dropped 6; count of bases not matched to a gene: 3. CDR3 nucleotide sequence: TGTGCCAGCAGCCCCGGACTAGCGGGAGGCAATGAGCAGTTCTTC. It encodes CASSPGLAGGNEQFF.

A single count supports this clone. The rearrangement uses TRBV19 and TRBJ2-4; 7 nucleotides line up with TRBD2. CDR3 length: 17 amino acids. Germline CDR1 and CDR2: LNHDA and SQIVND (reference sequence). J lost 0 bases, V lost 2 bases, and 7 bases had no gene match. DNA of the CDR3: TGTGCCAGTAGTATACCTTGGGGGGGACTAGCCAAAAACATTCAGTACTTC. Its protein product is CASSIPWGGLAKNIQYF.

The chain combines TRBV18 with TRBJ2-3; D may match TRBD1 or TRBD2 (5 bases each). In germline, CDR1 is KGHSH, CDR2 LQKENI. There are 14 residues in the CDR3. Trimming removed 5 bases at V and 2 bases at J, with 11 bases between. As DNA, the CDR3 is TGTGCCAGCTCAAGGGACCACGACACAGATACGCAGTATTTT. Translation gives CASSRDHDTDTQYF.

This sequence joins TRBV14 and TRBJ1-6, with D unclear. The ends were cut back, 1 base at V and 2 bases at J, with 12 bases in the middle. This CDR3 comprises 17 residues. In germline, CDR1 is SGHDN, CDR2 FVKESK. CDR3 region: CASSQAWARPYNSPLHF. The DNA of the CDR3 is TGTGCCAGCAGCCAAGCCTGGGCGCGCCCCTATAATTCACCCCTCCACTTT.

The V and J genes are TRBV27 and TRBJ1-2, with 9 positions matching TRBD1. Germline CDR1 is MNHEY and CDR2 is SMNVEV (reference sequence). V lost 1 base, J lost 8 bases, and 14 bases stayed unmatched. The CDR3 covers 17 residues. CDR3 in DNA: TGTGCCAGCAGTTTATGGTACGGTGAGGGACAGGGCTTCGGCTACACCTTC. Translating gives CASSLWYGEGQGFGYTF.

The chain combines TRBV6-5 with TRBJ1-1; 7 positions agree with TRBD1. V shed 8 bases, J shed 11 bases, and the junction held 17 bases outside the gene matches. CDR1 MNHEY and CDR2 SVGAGI come from the germline V gene. The CDR3 is made up of 14 amino acids. CDR3 DNA: TGTGCCAGCGGACGAGGGGGCAGATCACTGCGGGCTTTCTTT. It specifies CASGRGGRSLRAFF.

The genes are TRBV5-8 and TRBJ2-3, with D unresolved. Deletions cut 2 bases from V and 14 bases from J, with 12 bases between. The CDR3 is 11 residues long. In germline, CDR1 is SGHTS, CDR2 YDEGEE. Here the CDR3 reads CASSFGSRRYF. CDR3 DNA sequence: TGTGCCAGCAGCTTCGGTTCCCGGCGGTATTTT.

This sequence joins TRBV30 and TRBJ2-5; D uncertain. This CDR3 spans 11 amino acids. Per the germline V gene, CDR1 is GTSNPN and CDR2 is SVGIG (reference sequence). V lost 0 bases and J lost 7, with 6 bases in between. CDR3 loop: CAWSVRGTQYF. The CDR3 DNA is TGTGCCTGGAGTGTACGAGGGACCCAGTACTTC.

The chain links TRBV28 to TRBJ1-5, with TRBD1 matching over 7 bases. This CDR3 is built from 13 residues. With V trimmed by 7 bases and J by 6 bases, 6 bases remained unmatched. Germline lookup yields CDR1 MDHEN and CDR2 SYDVKM. DNA of the CDR3: TGTGCCAGCAAGGGGGCCCTCGGTCAGCCCCAGCATTTT. Its translation: CASKGALGQPQHF. The variable domain in full, with the rest retrieved from reference TRBV28 and TRBJ1-5, is DVKVTQSSRYLVKRTGEKVFLECVQDMDHENMFWYRQDPGLGLRLIYFSYDVKMKEKGDIPEGYSVSREKKERFSLILESASTNQTSMYLCASKGALGQPQHFGDGTRLSIL.

The DNA of the CDR3 is TGTGCCAGCAGTGCGCCTAGACAGAACACCGGGGAGCTGTTTTTT. It specifies CASSAPRQNTGELFF. J is TRBJ2-2 and V is TRBV28; unclear D gene. In germline, CDR1 is MDHEN, CDR2 SYDVKM. The CDR3 totals 15 residues. V was clipped by 5 bases and J by 1 base, with 11 bases between them.

The rearrangement uses TRBV6-1 and TRBJ1-5; D gene uncertain. Germline V gene lookup returns CDR1 MNHNS and CDR2 SASEGT. Deletions cut 2 bases from V and 10 bases from J, with 9 bases between. There are 12 residues in the CDR3. The CDR3 DNA is TGTGCCAGCAGTGAAATAGGCCTTCCCCAGCATTTT. This translates into CASSEIGLPQHF.

The V gene is TRBV29-1, the J gene TRBJ1-2, with D hard to call. CDR1 and CDR2 from the germline V gene are SQVTM and ANQGSEA. V was trimmed by 4 bases and J by 4 bases, leaving 7 bases between them. This CDR3 has 11 residues. CDR3 loop: CSVGVSYGYTF. The CDR3 DNA reads as TGCAGCGTTGGGGTTAGCTATGGCTACACCTTC.

This chain connects TRBV4-1 to TRBJ1-2; D uncertain. Germline CDR1 is MGHRA and CDR2 is YSYEKL. The germline V and J ends were trimmed by 2 bases and 3 bases, with 13 bases remaining between them. This CDR3 is 15 amino acids long. The CDR3 nucleotides are TGCGCCAGCAGCCAAACTGGCGGGTGGGACTATGGCTACACCTTC. This translates into CASSQTGGWDYGYTF.

The V and J genes are TRBV6-5 and TRBJ2-1; 9 positions match TRBD2. Losses at the gene ends were 6 bases for V and 0 bases for J; bases not matched to a gene: 3. The V gene's germline CDR1 is MNHEY and CDR2 SVGAGI. The CDR3 length is 15 residues. DNA for the CDR3: TGTGCCAGCAGCCTTAGCGGGGGCTCCTACAATGAGCAGTTCTTC. This translates into CASSLSGGSYNEQFF.

CDR3 loop: CASSLGDRTGDSYNEQFF. The DNA of the CDR3 is TGCGCCAGCAGCTTGGGGGACCGGACAGGGGACTCCTACAATGAGCAGTTCTTC. V and J are TRBV5-1 and TRBJ2-1, with 9 bases fitting TRBD1. The V segment lost 0 bases and the J segment 0 bases; nucleotides outside the gene matches: 7. CDR1 and CDR2 from the germline V gene are SGHRS and YFSETQ. The CDR3 totals 18 residues.

The chain recombines TRBV5-6 with TRBJ1-5, with a weak D call TRBD1 (6 bases). V lost 3 bases and J 9 bases, leaving 13 bases between the germline ends. Germline loops: CDR1 SGHDT, CDR2 YYEEEE. The CDR3 runs 13 residues. DNA of the CDR3: TGTGCCAGCAGCTGGACAGCCTCCGCGCCCCAGCATTTT. Residues: CASSWTASAPQHF. Together with reference TRBV5-6 and TRBJ1-5, the CDR3 gives the full variable domain: DAGVTQSPTHLIKTRGQQVTLRCSPKSGHDTVSWYQQALGQGPQFIFQYYEEEERQRGNFPDRFSGHQFPNYSSELNVNALLLGDSALYLCASSWTASAPQHFGDGTRLSIL.

The chain has TRBV7-9 and TRBJ1-2; 8 bases match TRBD1. This CDR3 is built from 13 residues. Germline V gene lookup returns CDR1 SEHNR and CDR2 FQNEAQ (reference sequence). V shed 6 bases and J 7 bases; nucleotides not matched to a gene: 7. In DNA form, the CDR3 reads TGTGCCAGCAGTCCACAGGGGGTTGGTGGCTACACCTTC. Amino acid sequence: CASSPQGVGGYTF.